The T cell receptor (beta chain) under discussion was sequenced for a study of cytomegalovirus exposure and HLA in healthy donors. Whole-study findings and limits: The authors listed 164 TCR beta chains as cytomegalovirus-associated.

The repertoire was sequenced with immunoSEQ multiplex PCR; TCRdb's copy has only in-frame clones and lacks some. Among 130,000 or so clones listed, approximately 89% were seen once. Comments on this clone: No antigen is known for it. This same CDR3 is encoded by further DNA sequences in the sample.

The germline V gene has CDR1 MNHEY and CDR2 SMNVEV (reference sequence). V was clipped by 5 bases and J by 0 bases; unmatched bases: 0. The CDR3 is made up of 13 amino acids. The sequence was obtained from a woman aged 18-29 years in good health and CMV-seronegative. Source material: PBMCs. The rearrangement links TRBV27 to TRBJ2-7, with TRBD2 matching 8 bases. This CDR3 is CASSSGSSYEQYF. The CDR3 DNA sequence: TGTGCCAGCAGTAGCGGGAGCTCCTACGAGCAGTACTTC.